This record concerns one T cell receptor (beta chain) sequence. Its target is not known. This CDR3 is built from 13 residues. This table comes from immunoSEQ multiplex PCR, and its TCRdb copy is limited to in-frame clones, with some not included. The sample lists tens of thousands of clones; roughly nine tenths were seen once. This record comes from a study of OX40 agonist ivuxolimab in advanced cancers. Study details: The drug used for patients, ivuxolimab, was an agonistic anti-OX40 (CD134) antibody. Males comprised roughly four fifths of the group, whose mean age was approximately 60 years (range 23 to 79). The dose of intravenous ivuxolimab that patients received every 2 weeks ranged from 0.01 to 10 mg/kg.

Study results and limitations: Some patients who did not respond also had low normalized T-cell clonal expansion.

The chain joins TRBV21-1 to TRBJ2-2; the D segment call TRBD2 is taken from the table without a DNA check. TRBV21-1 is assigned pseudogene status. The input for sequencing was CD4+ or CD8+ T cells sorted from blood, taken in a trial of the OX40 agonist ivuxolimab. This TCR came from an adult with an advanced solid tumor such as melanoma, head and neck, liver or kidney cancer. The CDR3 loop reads CASSKGSTGELFF. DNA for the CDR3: TGTGCCAGCAGCAAAGGGAGCACCGGGGAGCTGTTTTTT.